This is a list of T cell receptor beta chains from one sample in a study of somatic mutations in cytotoxic T cells in rheumatoid arthritis. Only in-frame clones appear in the TCRdb table, and some are missing; sequencing was by immunoSEQ multiplex PCR. The sample lists 25,000 to 35,000 clones; around four fifths were seen once. Specimen: CD8+ T cells sorted from blood. The receptors derive from an adult with rheumatoid arthritis. Both conserved end residues are part of each CDR3. Fields, in order: clone size, J gene, V gene, D gene, CDR3 DNA, CDR3 protein. A D gene is named only where the DNA matches it firmly. Part of the rows lack a size; the others show once, few, many or a class for expanded clones.

abundance: -; j_gene: TRBJ2-7; v_gene: TRBV6-5; d_gene: TRBD1; CDR3nt: TGTGCCAGCAGTTACTCGGCCGGGACAGGAGGGTACGAGCAGTACTTC; CDR3aa: CASSYSAGTGGYEQYF
abundance: -; j_gene: TRBJ1-2; v_gene: TRBV7-8; d_gene: -; CDR3nt: TGTGCCAGCAGCCAGACAGTCACTAACTATGGCTACACCTTC; CDR3aa: CASSQTVTNYGYTF
abundance: few; j_gene: TRBJ2-7; v_gene: TRBV7-7; d_gene: TRBD2; CDR3nt: TGTGCCAGCAGCTTAGGGGCGGGGGGCTCCTACGAGCAGTACTTC; CDR3aa: CASSLGAGGSYEQYF
abundance: -; j_gene: TRBJ2-5; v_gene: TRBV15; d_gene: -; CDR3nt: TGTGCCACCAGCAGAGTGGCAGGGGCAGGCGAGACCCAGTACTTC; CDR3aa: CATSRVAGAGETQYF
abundance: -; j_gene: TRBJ2-5; v_gene: TRBV4-3; d_gene: TRBD2; CDR3nt: TGCGCCAGCAGCCACGATTCGGGGGGGCGAGAGACCCAGTACTTC; CDR3aa: CASSHDSGGRETQYF
abundance: few; j_gene: TRBJ1-1; v_gene: TRBV27; d_gene: -; CDR3nt: TGTGCCAGCAGTTTATCGCAGCCATCTGAAGCTTTCTTT; CDR3aa: CASSLSQPSEAFF
abundance: -; j_gene: TRBJ1-3; v_gene: TRBV7-2; d_gene: -; CDR3nt: TGTGCCAGCAGCTTAGGAGGGGGCTCTGGAAACACCATATATTTT; CDR3aa: CASSLGGGSGNTIYF
abundance: -; j_gene: TRBJ1-1; v_gene: TRBV9; d_gene: TRBD1; CDR3nt: TGTGCCAGCAGCGGACAGGGGGCTGGGACTGAAGCTTTCTTT; CDR3aa: CASSGQGAGTEAFF
abundance: -; j_gene: TRBJ1-3; v_gene: TRBV9; d_gene: -; CDR3nt: TGTGCCAGCAGCAGAGGGGGAAGTTCTGGAAACACCATATATTTT; CDR3aa: CASSRGGSSGNTIYF
abundance: -; j_gene: TRBJ2-7; v_gene: TRBV6-5; d_gene: -; CDR3nt: TGTGCCAGCAGTTCAGGGGTTGGCCTCTACGAGCAGTACTTC; CDR3aa: CASSSGVGLYEQYF
abundance: -; j_gene: TRBJ2-7; v_gene: TRBV4-1; d_gene: -; CDR3nt: TGCGCCAGCAGCCAAGTATTCGGGGTTAGCTCCTACGAGCAGTACTTC; CDR3aa: CASSQVFGVSSYEQYF
abundance: -; j_gene: TRBJ1-1; v_gene: TRBV10-3; d_gene: TRBD1; CDR3nt: TGTGCCATCAGTAGGACAGGGACCCTTTCGAACACTGAAGCTTTCTTT; CDR3aa: CAISRTGTLSNTEAFF
abundance: few; j_gene: TRBJ1-1; v_gene: TRBV12-5; d_gene: TRBD1; CDR3nt: TGTGCTAGTGGTTGGGACAGAATCGCAGCTTTCTTT; CDR3aa: CASGWDRIAAFF
abundance: -; j_gene: TRBJ1-4; v_gene: TRBV27; d_gene: TRBD1; CDR3nt: TGTGCCAGCAGTTTACGGGCCGACAGGGCCGCAACTAATGAAAAACTGTTTTTT; CDR3aa: CASSLRADRAATNEKLFF
abundance: -; j_gene: TRBJ2-7; v_gene: TRBV9; d_gene: TRBD2; CDR3nt: TGTGCCAGCAGCGTAGCGGAGCGGGAGGGCTACGAGCAGTACTTC; CDR3aa: CASSVAEREGYEQYF
abundance: few; j_gene: TRBJ1-1; v_gene: TRBV7-9; d_gene: -; CDR3nt: TGTGCCAGCAGCCCCCAAGAGAACACTGAAGCTTTCTTT; CDR3aa: CASSPQENTEAFF
abundance: -; j_gene: TRBJ2-1; v_gene: TRBV4-3; d_gene: TRBD2; CDR3nt: TGCGCCAGCAGCCAAGATCTGGGCCTAGCGGGGAATGAGCAGTTCTTC; CDR3aa: CASSQDLGLAGNEQFF
abundance: -; j_gene: TRBJ2-3; v_gene: TRBV7-9; d_gene: TRBD2; CDR3nt: TGTGCCAGCAGCCCCGGGACTAGCGGGCCCCCCGTGTATTTT; CDR3aa: CASSPGTSGPPVYF
abundance: -; j_gene: TRBJ1-1; v_gene: TRBV7-9; d_gene: -; CDR3nt: TGTGCCAGCAGCTTAGGAGGTCCGGAAGCTTTCTTT; CDR3aa: CASSLGGPEAFF
abundance: few; j_gene: TRBJ1-2; v_gene: TRBV6-1; d_gene: -; CDR3nt: TGTGCCAGCAGTGAAGAGGGGGACAATAACTATGGCTACACCTTC; CDR3aa: CASSEEGDNNYGYTF
abundance: few; j_gene: TRBJ1-5; v_gene: TRBV5-8; d_gene: -; CDR3nt: TGTGCCAGCAGCTTTGGGACGGGCGATCAGCCCCAGCATTTT; CDR3aa: CASSFGTGDQPQHF
abundance: -; j_gene: TRBJ2-1; v_gene: TRBV15; d_gene: TRBD1; CDR3nt: TGTGCCACCAGTCGACCGGGACAGGGACGAAATGAGCAGTTCTTC; CDR3aa: CATSRPGQGRNEQFF
abundance: -; j_gene: TRBJ2-7; v_gene: TRBV6-5; d_gene: -; CDR3nt: TGTGCCAGCAGTTACGGACAGTCCTACGAGCAGTACTTC; CDR3aa: CASSYGQSYEQYF
abundance: -; j_gene: TRBJ2-7; v_gene: TRBV7-8; d_gene: -; CDR3nt: TGTGCCAGCAGCTTAGCAGGCAGAGGAGGTGCCTCCTACGAGCAGTACTTC; CDR3aa: CASSLAGRGGASYEQYF
abundance: -; j_gene: TRBJ2-5; v_gene: TRBV29-1; d_gene: -; CDR3nt: TGCAGCGTTGAAAGACAACAAGAGACCCAGTACTTC; CDR3aa: CSVERQQETQYF
abundance: -; j_gene: TRBJ2-5; v_gene: TRBV18; d_gene: TRBD2; CDR3nt: TGTGCCAGCTCACCACGCGGGGGGACTTATGTGAATCAAGAGACCCAGTACTTC; CDR3aa: CASSPRGGTYVNQETQYF
abundance: -; j_gene: TRBJ1-5; v_gene: TRBV27; d_gene: -; CDR3nt: TGTGCCAGCAGTCCAGCCGCCCCTTATAGCAATCAGCCCCAGCATTTT; CDR3aa: CASSPAAPYSNQPQHF
abundance: -; j_gene: TRBJ1-2; v_gene: TRBV5-6; d_gene: -; CDR3nt: TGTGCCAGCAGCTTGTTTCTTCACAGAACTAACTATGGCTACACCTTC; CDR3aa: CASSLFLHRTNYGYTF
abundance: few; j_gene: TRBJ1-5; v_gene: TRBV28; d_gene: -; CDR3nt: TGTGCCAGCAGTTCCCACAGGGTGCCCGGGCAGCCCCAGCATTTT; CDR3aa: CASSSHRVPGQPQHF
abundance: -; j_gene: TRBJ1-1; v_gene: TRBV5-1; d_gene: -; CDR3nt: TGCGCCAGCAGCTTGACGTACCGGGAGGATACTGAAGCTTTCTTT; CDR3aa: CASSLTYREDTEAFF
abundance: -; j_gene: TRBJ1-6; v_gene: TRBV25-1; d_gene: -; CDR3nt: TGTGCCAGCAGTGAATCCGCCCGGGCGAGCTATAATTCACCCCTCCACTTT; CDR3aa: CASSESARASYNSPLHF
abundance: -; j_gene: TRBJ1-2; v_gene: TRBV27; d_gene: TRBD1; CDR3nt: TGTGCCAGCAGCCGACAGGGACTAGCTAACTATGGCTACACCTTC; CDR3aa: CASSRQGLANYGYTF
abundance: -; j_gene: TRBJ2-2; v_gene: TRBV9; d_gene: TRBD1; CDR3nt: TGTGCCAGCAGCTTAAGGACAGGGGAGACCGGGGAGCTGTTTTTT; CDR3aa: CASSLRTGETGELFF
abundance: -; j_gene: TRBJ1-1; v_gene: TRBV19; d_gene: -; CDR3nt: TGTGCCAGTAGTATTGACATAATGAACACTGAAGCTTTCTTT; CDR3aa: CASSIDIMNTEAFF
abundance: -; j_gene: TRBJ1-2; v_gene: TRBV5-1; d_gene: TRBD1; CDR3nt: TGCGCCAGCAGCTCCACGGACAGGGCCAACTATGGCTACACCTTC; CDR3aa: CASSSTDRANYGYTF
abundance: -; j_gene: TRBJ2-1; v_gene: TRBV6-4; d_gene: -; CDR3nt: TGTGCCAGCAGGGGGCGGGGCAGGAACAATGAGCAGTTCTTC; CDR3aa: CASRGRGRNNEQFF
abundance: -; j_gene: TRBJ2-2; v_gene: TRBV6-4; d_gene: -; CDR3nt: TGTGCCAGCAGTAGCGGGAACACCGGGGAGCTGTTTTTT; CDR3aa: CASSSGNTGELFF
abundance: -; j_gene: TRBJ2-7; v_gene: TRBV9; d_gene: -; CDR3nt: TGTGCCAGCAGCGTAGGGGCGGGTAGCTCCTACGAGCAGTACTTC; CDR3aa: CASSVGAGSSYEQYF
abundance: -; j_gene: TRBJ2-5; v_gene: TRBV28; d_gene: TRBD2; CDR3nt: TGTGCCAGCAGGCCCGGGACTAGCGGGGGGCGGCGGGAGACCCAGTACTTC; CDR3aa: CASRPGTSGGRRETQYF
abundance: -; j_gene: TRBJ1-2; v_gene: TRBV5-1; d_gene: TRBD1; CDR3nt: TGCGCCAGCAGCTTGACAGGGACAGCTAACTATGGCTACACCTTC; CDR3aa: CASSLTGTANYGYTF
abundance: -; j_gene: TRBJ2-7; v_gene: TRBV5-5; d_gene: -; CDR3nt: TGTGCCAGCAGCTTGGGGCAGACCCACTACGAGCAGTACTTC; CDR3aa: CASSLGQTHYEQYF
abundance: -; j_gene: TRBJ1-3; v_gene: TRBV16; d_gene: -; CDR3nt: TGTGCCAGCAGCCCCAACGACTCTGGAAACACCATATATTTT; CDR3aa: CASSPNDSGNTIYF
abundance: -; j_gene: TRBJ2-2; v_gene: TRBV30; d_gene: -; CDR3nt: TGTGCCTGGTCTACAGTGAACACCGGGGAGCTGTTTTTT; CDR3aa: CAWSTVNTGELFF
abundance: -; j_gene: TRBJ1-4; v_gene: TRBV28; d_gene: -; CDR3nt: TGTGCCAGCAGTTTCACTAATGAAAAACTGTTTTTT; CDR3aa: CASSFTNEKLFF
abundance: -; j_gene: TRBJ2-5; v_gene: TRBV11-2; d_gene: -; CDR3nt: TGTGCCAGCAGCTTAGATCCGCCCCCTGGAGTAAGTCAAGAGACCCAGTACTTC; CDR3aa: CASSLDPPPGVSQETQYF
abundance: -; j_gene: TRBJ2-2; v_gene: TRBV4-1; d_gene: -; CDR3nt: TGCGCCAGCAGCCATATATCCGACTACATCACCGGGGAGCTGTTTTTT; CDR3aa: CASSHISDYITGELFF
abundance: -; j_gene: TRBJ1-1; v_gene: TRBV28; d_gene: -; CDR3nt: TGTGCCAGCAGTTTCGGTAGGGGTACTGAAGCTTTCTTT; CDR3aa: CASSFGRGTEAFF
abundance: once; j_gene: TRBJ2-7; v_gene: TRBV19; d_gene: TRBD1; CDR3nt: TGTGCCAGTAGTGCTAGACAGGGCCCCTACGAGCAGTACTTC; CDR3aa: CASSARQGPYEQYF
abundance: -; j_gene: TRBJ2-1; v_gene: TRBV9; d_gene: TRBD2; CDR3nt: TGTGCCAGCAGTTTGACTAGCGGGGCCTACAATGAGCAGTTCTTC; CDR3aa: CASSLTSGAYNEQFF
abundance: -; j_gene: TRBJ2-7; v_gene: TRBV12-5; d_gene: -; CDR3nt: TGTGCTAGTGGTTTGGTCGACAGTGTACTCTACGAGCAGTACTTC; CDR3aa: CASGLVDSVLYEQYF
abundance: -; j_gene: TRBJ2-1; v_gene: TRBV30; d_gene: -; CDR3nt: TGTGCCTGGAAAGTATCGTACAATGAGCAGTTCTTC; CDR3aa: CAWKVSYNEQFF
abundance: -; j_gene: TRBJ2-2; v_gene: TRBV7-9; d_gene: TRBD2; CDR3nt: TGTGCCAGCAGCCCTACTAGCGGGAGTACCGGGGAGCTGTTTTTT; CDR3aa: CASSPTSGSTGELFF
abundance: -; j_gene: TRBJ2-1; v_gene: TRBV5-6; d_gene: -; CDR3nt: TGTGCCAGCAGCCCGGGGGTTAACCCAGAGCAGTTCTTC; CDR3aa: CASSPGVNPEQFF
abundance: -; j_gene: TRBJ1-1; v_gene: TRBV11-3; d_gene: -; CDR3nt: TGTGCCAGCAGGCGTGGAGGAAACACTGAAGCTTTCTTT; CDR3aa: CASRRGGNTEAFF
abundance: -; j_gene: TRBJ2-7; v_gene: TRBV7-6; d_gene: -; CDR3nt: TGTGCCAGCAGCTTGGAAACAGGGGGGGGCTACGAGCAGTACTTC; CDR3aa: CASSLETGGGYEQYF